The source of this T cell receptor beta chain is a study of cytomegalovirus exposure and HLA in healthy donors. Background on the study: T cells numbering about 180 million yielded some 100 million unique TCR beta sequences in an earlier analysis.

The PCR employed 60 Vbeta primers together with 13 Jbeta primers. The method was immunoSEQ multiplex PCR; TCRdb's version includes in-frame clones alone and lacks a portion of them. Seen here are 50,000 to 60,000 clones, roughly 81% observed once, and the top ten hold 2.5% to 3%. The length of the CDR3 is 18 residues. Germline V gene sequence: CDR1 SGHAT, CDR2 FQNNGV. The V gene lost 0 bases and the J gene lost 0 bases, with 15 bases spanning the gap. This clone showed up just a few times. This sequence was found in a middle-aged woman in good health and CMV-seropositive. This sequence joins TRBV11-2 and TRBJ1-3; the D is unclear. The sequenced material came from PBMCs. CDR3 nucleotides: TGTGCCAGCAGCTTAGATCGAGGATCGGTGCCCTCTGGAAACACCATATATTTT. It translates to CASSLDRGSVPSGNTIYF. The whole variable domain, filled in from reference TRBV11-2 and TRBJ1-3, reads EAGVAQSPRYKIIEKRQSVAFWCNPISGHATLYWYQQILGQGPKLLIQFQNNGVVDDSQLPKDRFSAERLKGVDSTLKIQPAKLEDSAVYLCASSLDRGSVPSGNTIYFGEGSWLTVV.